These 20 T cell receptor beta chains were all obtained from the same sample, sequenced in a study of graft-versus-host responses after intestinal transplantation. Their cognate antigens are unknown. Profiled with immunoSEQ multiplex PCR; TCRdb holds only in-frame clones, not every one. Of about 120,000 clones detected, roughly 96% appear once; the ten largest clones hold under 3.5%. The specimen was unstimulated CD8+ T cells sorted from spleen or lymph node cells, collected before intestinal transplant. The receptors were sampled from a human donor who received an intestinal transplant.

The V and J genes are TRBV28 and TRBJ2-7; TRBD1 aligns across 7 bases. Trimming at V came to 2 bases and at J to 5 bases, leaving 15 bases not matched to a gene. CDR1 is MDHEN and CDR2 is SYDVKM in the germline V gene. The CDR3 extends over 17 amino acids. The CDR3 DNA sequence: TGTGCCAGCAGTTTAGTCACAGGGGCCTCCTGGGGCGACGAGCAGTACTTC. Translating it yields CASSLVTGASWGDEQYF.

In nucleotides, the CDR3 is TGTGCCAGTAGTACGCAGGGGAGAGCCTACGAGCAGTACTTC. It codes for CASSTQGRAYEQYF. The rearrangement uses TRBV19 and TRBJ2-7, with a possible D match to TRBD1 (6 bases). Trimming stripped 4 bases from V and 2 bases from J, with 12 bases between. Germline assignment: CDR1 LNHDA and CDR2 SQIVND (reference sequence). This CDR3 region has 14 residues.

The CDR3 region has the DNA TGTGCCAGCAGTGTGGTGGTAAGCACAGATACGCAGTATTTT. The encoded protein is CASSVVVSTDTQYF. V usage is TRBV2 and J usage is TRBJ2-3, with D hard to call. Trimming took off 4 bases at V and 0 bases at J, with 8 bases between the two ends. The CDR3 is 14 residues long. Germline CDR1 SNHLY, CDR2 FYNNEI.

J is TRBJ2-1 and V is TRBV19, with 7 bases lining up with TRBD1. This CDR3 is 15 amino acids long. Germline CDR1 and CDR2: LNHDA and SQIVND (reference sequence). The V segment lost 1 base and the J segment 3 bases; nucleotides outside the gene matches: 3. The CDR3 DNA reads as TGTGCCAGTAGTATAGCGCAGGGGGACTACAATGAGCAGTTCTTC. As protein: CASSIAQGDYNEQFF.

The rearrangement uses TRBV7-9 and TRBJ2-3; 8 bases agree with TRBD2. This CDR3 spans 14 amino acids. Germline V CDR1 and CDR2: SEHNR, FQNEAQ (reference sequence). Trimming took 5 bases from V and 11 from J; bases not matched to a gene: 12. This chain's CDR3 is CASSLRRLAGRQYF. In DNA, the CDR3 is TGTGCCAGCAGCCTAAGAAGATTAGCGGGAAGGCAGTATTTT.

The chain is built from TRBV20-1 and TRBJ1-1; D ambiguous. Germline V lookup: CDR1 DFQATT, CDR2 SNEGSKA (reference sequence). The CDR3 extends over 10 amino acids. V lost 0 bases, J lost 11 bases, and 7 bases lay in between. CDR3 in amino acids: CSARDPWAFF. The CDR3 nucleotides read TGCAGTGCTAGAGATCCGTGGGCTTTCTTT.

The V gene is TRBV28, the J gene TRBJ1-6, with 10 bases lining up with TRBD1. The length of the CDR3 is 16 residues. The junction had 12 bases not matched to a gene; V was cut back by 6 bases and J by 10 bases. From germline, CDR1 is MDHEN and CDR2 SYDVKM. The CDR3 nucleotides are TGTGCCAGCAGCCAGACGACAGGGGGCGTTCGGTCACCCCTCCACTTT. It is translated as CASSQTTGGVRSPLHF.

A note on this clone: Relative to the germline gene, one junction end is altered; a read error may explain this. V gene TRBV5-1 combines with J gene TRBJ2-1; D perhaps matches TRBD2 (6 bases). This CDR3 contains 15 residues. Germline CDR1 SGHRS, CDR2 YFSETQ. CDR3 protein: CASSLGSGLFNEQFF. CDR3 nucleotide sequence: TGCGCCAGCAGTTTGGGTAGCGGACTTTTCAATGAGCAGTTCTTC.

This chain uses TRBV28 with TRBJ2-7; TRBD2 might be the D (7 bases). The CDR3 runs to 14 residues. The V gene lost 7 bases and the J gene lost 0 bases, with 13 bases spanning the gap. CDR1 is MDHEN, CDR2 SYDVKM, per germline. CDR3 amino acids: CASTVGGRSYEQYF. CDR3 bases: TGTGCCAGCACGGTCGGGGGGCGCTCCTACGAGCAGTACTTC.

This clone was detected only once. A junction end diverges from the germline sequence, so it may reflect a read error. The chain recombines TRBV9 with TRBJ2-7, with no clear D. Germline lookup yields CDR1 SGDLS and CDR2 YYNGEE. CDR3 size: 14 residues. CDR3 protein: CAGSVGVGTYEQYF. For the CDR3, the DNA is TGTGCCGGCAGCGTAGGTGTCGGTACCTACGAGCAGTACTTC.

The V gene is TRBV6-6, the J gene TRBJ2-7, with a possible D match to TRBD2 (5 bases). Trimming cost V 0 bases and J 6 bases, with 15 bases left between them. CDR3 length: 15 amino acids. CDR1 and CDR2 (germline): MNHNY, SVGAGI (reference sequence). The CDR3 reads CASSYSITSGSEQYF. Here the CDR3 DNA reads TGTGCCAGCAGTTACTCGATTACTAGTGGGAGCGAGCAGTACTTC.

The J gene is TRBJ1-5, the V gene TRBV9; no clear D. The CDR3 covers 15 residues. Germline V lookup: CDR1 SGDLS, CDR2 YYNGEE. V lost 2 bases and J lost 0, with 9 bases in between. CDR3: CASSVSAYSNQPQHF. The CDR3 DNA reads as TGTGCCAGCAGCGTGTCGGCTTATAGCAATCAGCCCCAGCATTTT. Based on the CDR3 plus reference TRBV9 and TRBJ1-5, the full variable domain is DSGVTQTPKHLITATGQRVTLRCSPRSGDLSVYWYQQSLDQGLQFLIQYYNGEERAKGNILERFSAQQFPDLHSELNLSSLELGDSALYFCASSVSAYSNQPQHFGDGTRLSIL.

The V and J genes are TRBV9 and TRBJ2-1; D is tentatively TRBD1 or TRBD2 (5 bases each). The CDR3 consists of 16 residues. V lost 0 bases, J lost 4 bases, and 14 bases lay in between. Germline assignment: CDR1 SGDLS and CDR2 YYNGEE. This chain's CDR3 is CASSVEGTLRYNEQFF. CDR3 nucleotide sequence: TGTGCCAGCAGCGTAGAGGGGACCTTGCGGTACAATGAGCAGTTCTTC.

The chain employs TRBV27 and TRBJ2-1; the D gene is possibly TRBD2 (5 bases). The V end was cut by 3 bases, the J end by 4 bases, with 13 bases between. Germline CDR1 MNHEY, CDR2 SMNVEV (reference sequence). The CDR3 extends over 15 amino acids. The chain's CDR3 is CASSFGEFPYNEQFF. As DNA, the CDR3 is TGTGCCAGCAGTTTCGGGGAATTCCCATACAATGAGCAGTTCTTC.

The J gene is TRBJ2-2, the V gene TRBV30, with a weak D call TRBD1 (7 bases). CDR1 and CDR2 from the germline V gene are GTSNPN and SVGIG (reference sequence). The CDR3 contains 14 residues. With 5 bases removed from V and 3 bases from J, the gap between germline ends came to 13 bases. CDR3 DNA sequence: TGTGCCTGGGCTGGCGGGACAGACACCGGGGAGCTGTTTTTT. It codes for CAWAGGTDTGELFF.

The CDR3 DNA is TGTGCCAGCAGCACTAGCGGCAGCTCTGGAAACACCATATATTTT. Encoded protein: CASSTSGSSGNTIYF. The chain has TRBV9 and TRBJ1-3, with D hard to call. Trimming shortened V by 4 bases and J by 0 bases, and 11 bases separated the two germline ends. This CDR3 has 15 amino acids. Germline V CDR1 and CDR2: SGDLS, YYNGEE.

V usage is TRBV15 and J usage is TRBJ1-1, with 8 nucleotides matching TRBD1. Losses at the gene ends were 4 bases for V and 4 bases for J; bases not matched to a gene: 2. This CDR3 region has 13 residues. Looked up from germline, CDR1 is LNHNV and CDR2 is YYDKDF (reference sequence). CDR3 bases: TGTGCCACCAGCACCGACAGGGGCACTGAAGCTTTCTTT. Its translation is CATSTDRGTEAFF.

V usage is TRBV7-3 and J usage is TRBJ2-3; D possibly corresponds to TRBD2 (5 bases). Trimming shortened V by 2 bases and J by 2 bases, and 17 bases separated the two germline ends. The germline CDR1 and CDR2 sequences are SGHTA and FQGTGA. This CDR3 is 17 amino acids long. CDR3 nucleotide sequence: TGTGCCAGCAGCTTAGCGTATAGCGATACCTACACAGATACGCAGTATTTT. It translates to CASSLAYSDTYTDTQYF.

This clone occurred once. J is TRBJ1-3 and V is TRBV9, with 7 nucleotides matching TRBD1. Germline CDR1 is SGDLS and CDR2 is YYNGEE. The CDR3 extends over 14 amino acids. With V trimmed by 3 bases and J by 8 bases, 8 bases remained unmatched. The chain's CDR3 is CASSAEQGLDTIYF. The CDR3 DNA reads TGTGCCAGCAGCGCCGAACAGGGGTTAGACACCATATATTTT.

This rearrangement joins TRBV19 to TRBJ1-1; D perhaps matches TRBD1 (5 bases). Germline V lookup: CDR1 LNHDA, CDR2 SQIVND (reference sequence). The ends were cut back, 3 bases at V and 7 bases at J, with 12 bases in the middle. The CDR3 length is 13 residues. CDR3 amino acids: CASSIYGANEAFF. The DNA of the CDR3 is TGTGCCAGTAGTATTTATGGGGCTAATGAAGCTTTCTTT.